This TCR beta chain originates from a study of cytomegalovirus exposure and HLA in healthy donors. Germline loops: CDR1 MNHEY, CDR2 SVGAGI. The CDR3 is 13 residues long. Trimming cost V 6 bases and J 6 bases; bases outside gene matches: 3. With respect to this clone: Antigen specificity is unknown.

Only in-frame clones appear in the TCRdb table, and some are missing; sequencing was by immunoSEQ multiplex PCR. The data contain about 82,000 clones, 85% to 95% of them seen just once; the ten biggest clones take up 0.65% to 0.7%. Study-wide findings and caveats: The investigators catalogued 150 to 200 TCR beta chains as cytomegalovirus-associated.

The receptor was isolated from a man younger than 35 in good health and CMV-seronegative. The chain recombines TRBV6-5 with TRBJ2-7, with 12 positions matching TRBD2. The sample consisted of PBMCs. The CDR3 spells CASRETSGGEQYF. In DNA, the CDR3 is TGTGCCAGCAGGGAGACTAGCGGGGGCGAGCAGTACTTC.